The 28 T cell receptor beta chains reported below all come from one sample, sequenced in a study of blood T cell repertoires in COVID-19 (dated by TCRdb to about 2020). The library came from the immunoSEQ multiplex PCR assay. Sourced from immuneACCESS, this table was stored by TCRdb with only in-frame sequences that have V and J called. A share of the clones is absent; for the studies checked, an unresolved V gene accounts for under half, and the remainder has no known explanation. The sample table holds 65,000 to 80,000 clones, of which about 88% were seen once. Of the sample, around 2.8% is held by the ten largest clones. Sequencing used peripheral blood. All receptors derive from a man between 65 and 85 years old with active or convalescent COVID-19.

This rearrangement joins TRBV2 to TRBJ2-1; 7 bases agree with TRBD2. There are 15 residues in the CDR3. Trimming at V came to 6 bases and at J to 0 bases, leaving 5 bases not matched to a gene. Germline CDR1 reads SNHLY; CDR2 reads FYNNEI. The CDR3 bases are TGTGCCAGCAGGGGGGACTATCGCTCCTACAATGAGCAGTTCTTC. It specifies CASRGDYRSYNEQFF.

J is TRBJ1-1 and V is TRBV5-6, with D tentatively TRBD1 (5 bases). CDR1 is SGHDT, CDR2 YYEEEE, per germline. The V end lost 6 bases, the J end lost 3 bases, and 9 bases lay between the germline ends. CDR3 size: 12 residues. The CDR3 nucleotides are TGTGCCAGCAACCGGGACTACACTGAAGCTTTCTTT. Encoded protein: CASNRDYTEAFF.

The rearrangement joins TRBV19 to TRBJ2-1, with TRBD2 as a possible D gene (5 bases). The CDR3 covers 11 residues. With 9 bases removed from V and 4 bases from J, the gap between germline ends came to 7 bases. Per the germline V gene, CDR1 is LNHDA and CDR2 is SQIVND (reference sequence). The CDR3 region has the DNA TGTGCCAGCCGGGGTTACAATGAGCAGTTCTTC. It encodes CASRGYNEQFF.

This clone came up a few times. The CDR3 loop is CASSMTGRGNTEAFF. CDR3 DNA sequence: TGTGCCAGTAGTATGACAGGGCGGGGGAACACTGAAGCTTTCTTT. This rearrangement joins TRBV19 to TRBJ1-1; TRBD1 matches 7 bases. The CDR3 runs 15 residues. V dropped 3 bases and J dropped 1; count of bases not matched to a gene: 5. In germline, CDR1 is LNHDA, CDR2 SQIVND (reference sequence). Full variable domain (rest looked up from reference TRBV19 and TRBJ1-1): DGGITQSPKYLFRKEGQNVTLSCEQNLNHDAMYWYRQDPGQGLRLIYYSQIVNDFQKGDIAEGYSVSREKKESFPLTVTSAQKNPTAFYLCASSMTGRGNTEAFFGQGTRLTVV.

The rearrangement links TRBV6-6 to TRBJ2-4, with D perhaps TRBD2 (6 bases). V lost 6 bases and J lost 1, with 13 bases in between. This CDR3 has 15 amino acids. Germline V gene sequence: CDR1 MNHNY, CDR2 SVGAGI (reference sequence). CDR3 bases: TGTGCCAGCAGATCCCTTGGAGGGGCCAAAAACATTCAGTACTTC. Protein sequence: CASRSLGGAKNIQYF.

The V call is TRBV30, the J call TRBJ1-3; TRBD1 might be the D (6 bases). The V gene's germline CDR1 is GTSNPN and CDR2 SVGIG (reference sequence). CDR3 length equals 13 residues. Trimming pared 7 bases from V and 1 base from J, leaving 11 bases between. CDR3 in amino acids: CASTGKSGNTIYF. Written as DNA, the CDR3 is TGTGCCTCCACAGGGAAGTCTGGAAACACCATATATTTT.

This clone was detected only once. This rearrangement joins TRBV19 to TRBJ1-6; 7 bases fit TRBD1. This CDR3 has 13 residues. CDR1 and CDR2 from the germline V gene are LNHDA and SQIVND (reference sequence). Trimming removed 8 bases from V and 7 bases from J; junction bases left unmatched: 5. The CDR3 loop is CASRTGANSPLHF. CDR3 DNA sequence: TGTGCCAGTCGTACAGGGGCGAATTCACCCCTCCACTTT.

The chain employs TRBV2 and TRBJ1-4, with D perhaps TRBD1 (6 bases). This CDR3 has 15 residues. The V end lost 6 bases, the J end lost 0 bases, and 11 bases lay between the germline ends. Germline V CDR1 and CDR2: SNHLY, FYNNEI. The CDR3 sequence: CASRGYRATNEKLFF. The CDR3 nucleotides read TGTGCCAGCAGGGGGTACAGGGCAACTAATGAAAAACTGTTTTTT.

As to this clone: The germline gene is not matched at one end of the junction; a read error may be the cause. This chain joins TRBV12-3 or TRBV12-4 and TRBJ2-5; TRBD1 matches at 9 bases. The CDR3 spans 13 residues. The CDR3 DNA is TGTGCCAGCACTTTAGGACAGGGGAAGACCCAGTACTTC. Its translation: CASTLGQGKTQYF.

As DNA, the CDR3 is TGTGCCAGCAGTGACTCTGCAGGCATGAACACTGAAGCTTTCTTT. Its translation: CASSDSAGMNTEAFF. V usage is TRBV6-4 and J usage is TRBJ1-1; D is unclear. This CDR3 region has 15 residues. Trimming stripped 0 bases from V and 0 bases from J, with 8 bases between. Germline lookup yields CDR1 MRHNA and CDR2 SNTAGT.

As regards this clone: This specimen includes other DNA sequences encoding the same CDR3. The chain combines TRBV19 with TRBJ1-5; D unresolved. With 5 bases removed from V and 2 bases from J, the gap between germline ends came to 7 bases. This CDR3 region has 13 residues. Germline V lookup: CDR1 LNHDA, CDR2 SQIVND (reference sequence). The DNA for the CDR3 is TGTGCCAGTAGTCGGGGTGGCAATCAGCCCCAGCATTTT. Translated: CASSRGGNQPQHF.

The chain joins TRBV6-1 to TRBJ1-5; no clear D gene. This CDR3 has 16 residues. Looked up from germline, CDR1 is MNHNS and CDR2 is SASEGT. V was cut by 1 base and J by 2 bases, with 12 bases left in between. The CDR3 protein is CASSEGEGLGNQPQHF. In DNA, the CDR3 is TGTGCCAGCAGTGAAGGTGAGGGCCTAGGCAATCAGCCCCAGCATTTT.

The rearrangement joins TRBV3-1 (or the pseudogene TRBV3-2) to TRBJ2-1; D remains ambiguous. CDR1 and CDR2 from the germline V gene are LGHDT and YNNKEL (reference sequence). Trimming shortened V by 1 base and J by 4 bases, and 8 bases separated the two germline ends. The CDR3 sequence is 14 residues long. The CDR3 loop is CASSQGERYNEQFF. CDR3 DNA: TGTGCCAGCAGCCAAGGAGAGCGATACAATGAGCAGTTCTTC.

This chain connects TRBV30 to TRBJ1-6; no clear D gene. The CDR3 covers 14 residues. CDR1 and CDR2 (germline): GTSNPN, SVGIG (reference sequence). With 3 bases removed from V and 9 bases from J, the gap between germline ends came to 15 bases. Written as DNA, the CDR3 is TGTGCCTGGAGGGTGGAGCGCACGGGTTCACCCCTCCACTTT. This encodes CAWRVERTGSPLHF.

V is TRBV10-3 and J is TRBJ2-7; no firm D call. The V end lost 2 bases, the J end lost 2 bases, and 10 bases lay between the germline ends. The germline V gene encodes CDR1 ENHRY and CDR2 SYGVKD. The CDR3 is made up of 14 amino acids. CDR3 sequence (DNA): TGTGCCATCAGTGAGACGGTCACGACCTACGAGCAGTACTTC. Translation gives CAISETVTTYEQYF.

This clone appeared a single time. In DNA, the CDR3 is TGTGCCAGCAGTCTCACCGGGACAGGAGAAAACATTCAGTACTTC. This encodes CASSLTGTGENIQYF. The chain combines TRBV9 with TRBJ2-4; 8 bases map to TRBD1. Germline assignment: CDR1 SGDLS and CDR2 YYNGEE. This CDR3 region has 15 residues. The V segment lost 5 bases and the J segment 5 bases; nucleotides outside the gene matches: 9. The complete variable domain, with remaining parts taken from reference TRBV9 and TRBJ2-4, reads DSGVTQTPKHLITATGQRVTLRCSPRSGDLSVYWYQQSLDQGLQFLIQYYNGEERAKGNILERFSAQQFPDLHSELNLSSLELGDSALYFCASSLTGTGENIQYFGAGTRLSVL.

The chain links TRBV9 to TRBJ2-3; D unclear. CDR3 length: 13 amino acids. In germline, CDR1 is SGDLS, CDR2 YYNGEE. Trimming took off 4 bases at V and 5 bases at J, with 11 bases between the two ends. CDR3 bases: TGTGCCAGCAGCCCCCTTAATATAGATACGCAGTATTTT. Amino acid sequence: CASSPLNIDTQYF.

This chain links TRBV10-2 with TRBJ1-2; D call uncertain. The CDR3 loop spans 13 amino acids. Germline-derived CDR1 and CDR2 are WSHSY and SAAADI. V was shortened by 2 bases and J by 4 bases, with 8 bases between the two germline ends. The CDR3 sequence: CASSEGFGYGYTF. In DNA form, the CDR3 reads TGCGCCAGCAGTGAGGGCTTTGGCTATGGCTACACCTTC.

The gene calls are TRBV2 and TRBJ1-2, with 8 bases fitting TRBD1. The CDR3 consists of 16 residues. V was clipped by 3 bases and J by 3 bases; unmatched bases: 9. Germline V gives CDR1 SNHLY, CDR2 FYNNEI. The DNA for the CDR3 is TGTGCCAGCAGTGAGTTGTTCGGGACAGGAGACTATGGCTACACCTTC. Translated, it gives CASSELFGTGDYGYTF.

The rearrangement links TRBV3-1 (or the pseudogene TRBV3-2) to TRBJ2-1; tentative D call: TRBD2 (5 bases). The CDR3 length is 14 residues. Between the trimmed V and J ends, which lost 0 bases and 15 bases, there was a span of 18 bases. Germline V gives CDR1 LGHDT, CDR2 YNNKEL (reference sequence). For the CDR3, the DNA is TGTGCCAGCAGCCAAGACCCGCAGAGGGTGTTATTGTTCTTC. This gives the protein CASSQDPQRVLLFF.

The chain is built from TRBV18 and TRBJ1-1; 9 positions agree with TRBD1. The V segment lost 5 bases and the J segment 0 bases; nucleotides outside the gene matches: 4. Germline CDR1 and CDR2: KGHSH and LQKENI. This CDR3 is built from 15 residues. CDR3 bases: TGTGCCAGCTCAGCAGGACAGGGGATGAACACTGAAGCTTTCTTT. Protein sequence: CASSAGQGMNTEAFF.

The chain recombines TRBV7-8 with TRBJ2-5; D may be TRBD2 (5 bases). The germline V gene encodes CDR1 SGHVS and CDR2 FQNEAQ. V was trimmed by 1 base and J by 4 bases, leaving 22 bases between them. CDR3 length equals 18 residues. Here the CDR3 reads CASSLGVLAVTRGETQYF. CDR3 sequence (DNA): TGTGCCAGCAGCTTAGGGGTTTTAGCTGTCACCCGGGGAGAGACCCAGTACTTC.

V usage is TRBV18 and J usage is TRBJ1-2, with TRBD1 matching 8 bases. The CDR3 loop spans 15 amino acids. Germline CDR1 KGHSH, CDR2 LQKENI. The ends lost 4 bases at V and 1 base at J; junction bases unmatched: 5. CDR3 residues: CASSRETGDNYGYTF. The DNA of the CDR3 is TGTGCCAGCTCACGAGAGACAGGGGATAACTATGGCTACACCTTC.

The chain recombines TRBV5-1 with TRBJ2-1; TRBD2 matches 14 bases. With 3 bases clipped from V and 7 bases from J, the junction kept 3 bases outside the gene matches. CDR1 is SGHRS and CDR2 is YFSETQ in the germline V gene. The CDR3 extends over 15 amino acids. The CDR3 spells CASSWGTSGGNEQFF. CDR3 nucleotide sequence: TGCGCCAGCAGCTGGGGGACTAGCGGGGGAAATGAGCAGTTCTTC.

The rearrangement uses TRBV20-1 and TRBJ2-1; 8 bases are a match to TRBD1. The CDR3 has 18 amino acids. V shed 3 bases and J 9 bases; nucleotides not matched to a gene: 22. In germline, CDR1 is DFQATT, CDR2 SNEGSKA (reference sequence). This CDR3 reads CSASPPTGTHRGESEQFF. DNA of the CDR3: TGCAGTGCTAGTCCCCCCACGGGGACCCACAGGGGGGAGAGTGAGCAGTTCTTC.

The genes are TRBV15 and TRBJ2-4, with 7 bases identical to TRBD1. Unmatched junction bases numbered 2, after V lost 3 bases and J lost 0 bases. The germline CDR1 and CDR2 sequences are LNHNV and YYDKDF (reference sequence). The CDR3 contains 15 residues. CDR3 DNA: TGTGCCACCAGCAGGGGACAGTTAGCCAAAAACATTCAGTACTTC. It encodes CATSRGQLAKNIQYF.

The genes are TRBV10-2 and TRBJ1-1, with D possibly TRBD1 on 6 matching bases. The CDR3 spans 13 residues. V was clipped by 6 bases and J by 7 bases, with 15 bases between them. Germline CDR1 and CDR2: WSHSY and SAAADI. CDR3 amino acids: CASRVDSNREAFF. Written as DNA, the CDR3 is TGCGCCAGCAGGGTGGACAGTAATCGTGAAGCTTTCTTT.

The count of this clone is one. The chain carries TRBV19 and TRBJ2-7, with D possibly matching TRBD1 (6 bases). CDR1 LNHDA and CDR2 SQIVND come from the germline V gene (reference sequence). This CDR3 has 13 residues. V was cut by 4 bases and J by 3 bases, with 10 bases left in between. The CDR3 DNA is TGTGCCAGTAGTACACAGGGTGGCTACGAGCAGTACTTC. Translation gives CASSTQGGYEQYF.